This is a list of T cell receptor beta chains from one sample in a study of T cell repertoires in cytomegalovirus infection. Their cognate antigens are unknown. Each CDR3 protein is one row after TCRdb ran MiXCR on the reads. The table includes approximately 770,000 distinct CDR3 sequences, about 27% detected once. The starting material was cultured CD8+ T cells from PBMCs, obtained from culture after CMV antigen stimulation. The receptors here all came from a human donor in good health (CMV status not recorded). Some clones in this sample may be carry-over from other donors' samples. The CDR3 runs from the conserved cysteine through the conserved F or W. The D gene is left open where the match is weak. Not every row has a clone size; where given, it reads once, few, many or a size class.

j_gene | v_gene | d_gene | abundance | CDR3aa | CDR3nt
TRBJ2-1 | TRBV5-6 | NA | NA | CASSLDFMDNEQFF | TGTGCCAGCAGCTTAGACTTCATGGACAATGAGCAGTTCTTC
TRBJ1-5 | TRBV4-1 | NA | few | CASSQDWGSGNQPQHF | TGTGCCAGCAGCCAAGACTGGGGCTCGGGCAATCAGCCCCAGCATTTT
TRBJ1-6 | TRBV19 | NA | NA | CASSTFGLSYNSPLHF | TGTGCCAGTAGTACCTTCGGACTGAGCTATAATTCACCCCTCCACTTT
TRBJ1-1 | TRBV12-3/TRBV12-4 | TRBD1 | few | CASSFRGQGFEAFF | TGTGCCAGCAGTTTTAGGGGACAGGGTTTTGAAGCTTTCTTT
TRBJ1-5 | TRBV7-8 | NA | NA | CASSFTEGKWDQPQHF | TGTGCCAGCAGCTTTACCGAGGGGAAATGGGATCAGCCCCAGCATTTT
TRBJ2-2 | TRBV9 | TRBD2 | NA | CASAKGTRGTGELFF | TGTGCCAGCGCGAAGGGGACTAGGGGCACCGGGGAGCTGTTTTTT
TRBJ2-7 | TRBV5-1 | TRBD1 | NA | CASSQSRDRLIYEQYF | TGCGCCAGCAGTCAATCCCGGGACAGGCTTATCTACGAGCAGTACTTC
TRBJ2-2 | TRBV20-1 | NA | NA | CSVLGVELFF | TGCAGTGTCCTTGGAGTGGAGCTGTTTTTT
TRBJ1-1 | TRBV12-3/TRBV12-4 | NA | few | CASSPLQGRGAFF | TGTGCCAGCAGTCCATTACAGGGAAGGGGAGCTTTCTTT
TRBJ2-1 | TRBV10-3 | NA | few | CAISGVPGTASPGGNEQFF | TGTGCCATCAGTGGAGTACCCGGGACAGCTTCCCCGGGGGGCAATGAGCAGTTCTTC
TRBJ2-5 | TRBV27 | NA | NA | CASSKGDIQETQYF | TGTGCCAGCAGTAAAGGGGACATCCAAGAGACCCAGTACTTC
TRBJ1-4 | TRBV18 | NA | NA | CASSPLPGGGEDEKLLF | TGTGCCAGCTCACCACTCCCCGGCGGAGGGGAGGATGAAAAACTGCTTTTT
TRBJ1-2 | TRBV5-3 | NA | once | CASSLRGLTGYGYTF | TGTGCCAGCAGCTTGCGGGGTCTGACAGGCTATGGCTACACCTTC
TRBJ2-1 | TRBV12-3/TRBV12-4 | NA | few | CATGGGGEQFF | TGTGCCACCGGGGGCGGGGGTGAGCAGTTCTTC
TRBJ2-7 | TRBV6-5 | NA | few | CASSYVAGAYEQYF | TGTGCCAGCAGTTACGTGGCAGGGGCCTACGAGCAGTACTTC
TRBJ2-1 | TRBV6-6 | TRBD1 | NA | CASSYQDRPSEQFF | TGTGCCAGCAGTTACCAGGACAGGCCTAGTGAGCAGTTCTTC
TRBJ1-5 | TRBV12-3/TRBV12-4 | NA | NA | CASSLRYYNQPQHF | TGTGCCAGCAGTTTACGGTATTACAATCAGCCCCAGCATTTT
TRBJ2-1 | TRBV5-6 | TRBD2 | NA | CASSLGSGGKNEQFF | TGTGCCAGCAGCTTGGGTAGCGGGGGTAAGAATGAGCAGTTCTTC
TRBJ2-7 | TRBV12-3/TRBV12-4 | NA | NA | CASSQSRREQYF | TGTGCCAGCAGCCAGTCACGACGCGAGCAGTACTTC
TRBJ2-3 | TRBV11-2 | NA | NA | CASSFPLTDTQYF | TGTGCCAGCAGCTTCCCACTAACAGATACGCAGTATTTT
TRBJ1-4 | TRBV12-3/TRBV12-4 | TRBD1 | NA | CASSFGTELGHEKLFF | TGTGCCAGCAGTTTCGGGACAGAGCTGGGGCATGAAAAACTGTTTTTT
TRBJ1-2 | TRBV5-4 | TRBD1 | many | CASSLIGTDYGYTF | TGTGCCAGCAGCTTGATCGGGACAGACTATGGCTACACCTTC
TRBJ1-1 | TRBV6-1 | NA | NA | CASSEANWGTEAFF | TGTGCCAGCAGTGAAGCGAATTGGGGGACTGAAGCTTTCTTT